The 20 T cell receptor beta chains below were found in one sample sequenced in a study of PD-1 blockade in classical Hodgkin lymphoma. Assay: immunoSEQ multiplex PCR; the TCRdb copy retains only in-frame clones and omits some. Of tens of thousands of clones listed, approximately 90% are singletons. Time point meaning: cycle 4 day 1 (C4D1), after 6 weeks of nivolumab. After autologous stem cell transplantation all patients relapsed, and prior brentuximab vedotin exposure differed between cohorts. The specimen comprised peripheral blood mononuclear cells (PBMCs), sampled before the fourth cycle of nivolumab. Receptors were obtained from a human donor with classical Hodgkin lymphoma.

V gene TRBV4-1 combines with J gene TRBJ1-1; D is perhaps TRBD1 (6 bases). V shed 8 bases and J shed 5 bases, with 21 bases lying between them. CDR1 is MGHRA, CDR2 YSYEKL, per germline. The CDR3 spans 15 residues. CDR3 residues: CASARDPKGGTEAFF. The CDR3 coding sequence is TGCGCCAGCGCCCGGGACCCCAAAGGGGGAACTGAAGCTTTCTTT.

The V gene is TRBV28, the J gene TRBJ2-4; TRBD1 is a possible D gene (6 bases). Trimming shortened V by 3 bases and J by 8 bases, and 14 bases separated the two germline ends. The V gene's germline CDR1 is MDHEN and CDR2 SYDVKM. The CDR3 sequence is 14 residues long. As DNA, the CDR3 is TGTGCCAGCAGTTTTTTACAGGGTGGTGACATTCAGTACTTC. Residues: CASSFLQGGDIQYF.

This rearrangement joins TRBV5-6 to TRBJ2-7; D remains ambiguous. Trimming stripped 3 bases from V and 3 bases from J, with 4 bases between. In germline, CDR1 is SGHDT, CDR2 YYEEEE. The length of the CDR3 is 11 residues. The CDR3: CASSSLYEQYF. The CDR3 nucleotides read TGTGCCAGCAGCTCCCTCTACGAGCAGTACTTC. Drawing the rest from reference TRBV5-6 and TRBJ2-7, the complete variable domain is DAGVTQSPTHLIKTRGQQVTLRCSPKSGHDTVSWYQQALGQGPQFIFQYYEEEERQRGNFPDRFSGHQFPNYSSELNVNALLLGDSALYLCASSSLYEQYFGPGTRLTVT.

The genes are TRBV10-3 and TRBJ2-1, with D perhaps assigned TRBD1 or TRBD2 (5 bases each). CDR3 length: 17 amino acids. The germline V and J ends were trimmed by 2 bases and 3 bases, with 17 bases remaining between them. Looked up from germline, CDR1 is ENHRY and CDR2 is SYGVKD. The chain's CDR3 is CAISERNTGDHYNEQFF. The CDR3 region has the DNA TGTGCCATCAGTGAGCGCAACACTGGGGACCACTACAATGAGCAGTTCTTC.

The chain couples TRBV6-5 to TRBJ2-7; 10 bases map to TRBD1. Trimming at V came to 5 bases and at J to 4 bases, leaving 5 bases not matched to a gene. Germline CDR1 and CDR2: MNHEY and SVGAGI. The CDR3 runs 14 residues. The CDR3: CASSPGQGEYEQYF. CDR3 nucleotides: TGTGCCAGCAGTCCAGGACAGGGGGAATACGAGCAGTACTTC.

This clone has a single count. The rearrangement joins TRBV5-5 to TRBJ2-2; TRBD2 aligns across 9 bases. V trimming: 4 bases; J trimming: 4 bases; junction bases outside the gene matches: 2. This CDR3 spans 14 amino acids. Germline CDR1 reads SGHKS; CDR2 reads YYEKEE (reference sequence). The CDR3 reads CASSRGGATGELFF. The CDR3 region has the DNA TGTGCCAGCAGCCGCGGGGGGGCCACCGGGGAGCTGTTTTTT.

The chain combines TRBV21-1 with TRBJ2-1; TRBD2, the table's D call, was not compared with the DNA. TRBV21-1 is a pseudogene. The CDR3 has 17 amino acids. Written as DNA, the CDR3 is TGTGCCAGCAGCAATCAGCTACAAAAGGCTAGCCACAATGAGCAGTTCTTC. Protein: CASSNQLQKASHNEQFF.

The V call is TRBV5-8, the J call TRBJ2-3; tentative D call: TRBD1 (5 bases). The V end lost 4 bases, the J end lost 1 base, and 19 bases lay between the germline ends. This CDR3 region has 17 residues. CDR1 is SGHTS, CDR2 YDEGEE, per germline. The CDR3, as DNA: TGTGCCAGCAGCGTTCGGCGTGACAGTTGGGGCACAGATACGCAGTATTTT. It translates to CASSVRRDSWGTDTQYF. The full variable domain, in which reference TRBV5-8 and TRBJ2-3 provide the parts outside the CDR3, is EAGVTQSPTHLIKTRGQQATLRCSPISGHTSVYWYQQALGLGLQFLLWYDEGEERNRGNFPPRFSGRQFPNYSSELNVNALELEDSALYLCASSVRRDSWGTDTQYFGPGTRLTVL.

The rearrangement uses TRBV30 and TRBJ2-5; 9 bases match TRBD1. Germline CDR1 GTSNPN, CDR2 SVGIG (reference sequence). Losses at the gene ends were 1 base for V and 5 bases for J; bases not matched to a gene: 8. This CDR3 is built from 15 residues. CDR3 amino acids: CAWSGTGTGRETQYF. The CDR3 bases are TGTGCCTGGAGTGGGACCGGGACAGGGAGGGAGACCCAGTACTTC.

This clone was seen once. V usage is TRBV29-1 and J usage is TRBJ1-1; D is unclear. Germline values: CDR1 SQVTM, CDR2 ANQGSEA. The V end was cut by 3 bases, the J end by 5 bases, with 13 bases between. The CDR3 contains 13 residues. Here the CDR3 DNA reads TGCAGCGTTGACTTTGACACGAGGACTGAAGCTTTCTTT. It specifies CSVDFDTRTEAFF.

The chain is built from TRBV7-3 and TRBJ1-6; tentative D call: TRBD1 (6 bases). Germline lookup yields CDR1 SGHTA and CDR2 FQGTGA. V lost 3 bases and J 7 bases, leaving 10 bases between the germline ends. The CDR3 loop spans 14 amino acids. The CDR3, as DNA: TGTGCCAGCAGCTTTGGACAGCTGAATTCACCCCTCCACTTT. Translated, it gives CASSFGQLNSPLHF. Filled out from reference TRBV7-3 and TRBJ1-6, the complete variable domain reads GAGVSQTPSNKVTEKGKYVELRCDPISGHTALYWYRQSLGQGPEFLIYFQGTGAADDSGLPNDRFFAVRPEGSVSTLKIQRTERGDSAVYLCASSFGQLNSPLHFGNGTRLTVT.

The chain links TRBV6-5 to TRBJ1-6; D is ambiguous. V was clipped by 2 bases and J by 10 bases, with 9 bases between them. The germline V gene has CDR1 MNHEY and CDR2 SVGAGI. This CDR3 region has 13 residues. The CDR3 nucleotides are TGTGCCAGCAGTTACAGTTTGCTATCACCCCTCCACTTT. Protein: CASSYSLLSPLHF.

The rearrangement links TRBV28 to TRBJ2-6; D unresolved. The CDR3 runs to 16 residues. Germline CDR1 and CDR2: MDHEN and SYDVKM. Trimming took off 5 bases at V and 0 bases at J, with 11 bases between the two ends. CDR3 protein: CASSPPGFSGANVLTF. DNA of the CDR3: TGTGCCAGCAGTCCCCCCGGCTTCTCTGGGGCCAACGTCCTGACTTTC.

V and J are TRBV25-1 and TRBJ1-5; D is undetermined. Deletions cut 6 bases from V and 6 bases from J, with 12 bases between. CDR3 length: 13 amino acids. The germline gives CDR1 MGHDK, CDR2 SYGVNS. The CDR3 loop reads CASRSTESQPQHF. CDR3 nucleotide sequence: TGTGCCAGCAGAAGCACAGAGAGTCAGCCCCAGCATTTT.

V usage is TRBV9 and J usage is TRBJ1-3; 10 positions match TRBD1. Trimming removed 8 bases from V and 2 bases from J; junction bases left unmatched: 10. This CDR3 is 16 amino acids long. Germline CDR1 SGDLS, CDR2 YYNGEE. DNA of the CDR3: TGTGCCAGGCGGGACAGGGGCCTTATTGCTGGAAACACCATATATTTT. Amino acids: CARRDRGLIAGNTIYF. Using reference TRBV9 and TRBJ1-3 for the parts outside the CDR3, the full variable domain is DSGVTQTPKHLITATGQRVTLRCSPRSGDLSVYWYQQSLDQGLQFLIQYYNGEERAKGNILERFSAQQFPDLHSELNLSSLELGDSALYFCARRDRGLIAGNTIYFGEGSWLTVV.

This clone appeared a single time. This chain joins TRBV18 and TRBJ1-2; no firm D call. Germline lookup yields CDR1 KGHSH and CDR2 LQKENI. The ends were cut back, 3 bases at V and 8 bases at J, with 13 bases in the middle. The CDR3 runs to 13 residues. The CDR3 sequence: CASSPSGTGGYTF. CDR3 sequence (DNA): TGTGCCAGCTCACCTTCCGGAACGGGAGGCTACACCTTC.

V usage is TRBV11-2 and J usage is TRBJ1-1; a weak D match, TRBD1 (6 bases). Germline CDR1 SGHAT, CDR2 FQNNGV. The CDR3 spans 15 residues. Trimming pared 0 bases from V and 4 bases from J, leaving 12 bases between. In nucleotides, the CDR3 is TGTGCCAGCAGCTTAGAGGGGGCGCTGGGCACTGAAGCTTTCTTT. This sequence encodes CASSLEGALGTEAFF. Variable domain in full (rest from reference TRBV11-2 and TRBJ1-1): EAGVAQSPRYKIIEKRQSVAFWCNPISGHATLYWYQQILGQGPKLLIQFQNNGVVDDSQLPKDRFSAERLKGVDSTLKIQPAKLEDSAVYLCASSLEGALGTEAFFGQGTRLTVV.

The chain combines TRBV7-2 with TRBJ1-2, with D perhaps TRBD1 (5 bases). Germline V gene lookup returns CDR1 SGHTA and CDR2 FQGNSA. This CDR3 comprises 13 residues. The V end was cut by 2 bases, the J end by 11 bases, with 15 bases between. CDR3 protein: CTSSLSGLLGYTF. CDR3 DNA: TGTACCAGCAGCTTATCGGGGCTCTTGGGGTACACCTTC.

This chain joins TRBV5-4 and TRBJ1-2; D may be TRBD1 (5 bases). The CDR3 runs to 14 residues. Trimming left V 4 bases short and J 2 bases short, with 12 bases between. CDR1 and CDR2 from the germline V gene are SGHNT and YYREEE (reference sequence). The CDR3 nucleotides are TGTGCCAGCAGCCTATCGGGGGGAAACTATGGCTACACCTTC. Its protein is CASSLSGGNYGYTF. The whole variable domain, remainder taken from reference TRBV5-4 and TRBJ1-2, is ETGVTQSPTHLIKTRGQQVTLRCSSQSGHNTVSWYQQALGQGPQFIFQYYREEENGRGNFPPRFSGLQFPNYSSELNVNALELDDSALYLCASSLSGGNYGYTFGSGTRLTVV.

CDR3 loop: CASSRDGLYGYTF. The CDR3 DNA sequence: TGCGCCAGCAGTCGGGACGGACTCTATGGCTACACCTTC. The chain employs TRBV5-1 and TRBJ1-2; possible D gene TRBD1, 5 bases. This CDR3 contains 13 residues. CDR1 and CDR2 from the germline V gene are SGHRS and YFSETQ. V was shortened by 5 bases and J by 4 bases, with 12 bases between the two germline ends.